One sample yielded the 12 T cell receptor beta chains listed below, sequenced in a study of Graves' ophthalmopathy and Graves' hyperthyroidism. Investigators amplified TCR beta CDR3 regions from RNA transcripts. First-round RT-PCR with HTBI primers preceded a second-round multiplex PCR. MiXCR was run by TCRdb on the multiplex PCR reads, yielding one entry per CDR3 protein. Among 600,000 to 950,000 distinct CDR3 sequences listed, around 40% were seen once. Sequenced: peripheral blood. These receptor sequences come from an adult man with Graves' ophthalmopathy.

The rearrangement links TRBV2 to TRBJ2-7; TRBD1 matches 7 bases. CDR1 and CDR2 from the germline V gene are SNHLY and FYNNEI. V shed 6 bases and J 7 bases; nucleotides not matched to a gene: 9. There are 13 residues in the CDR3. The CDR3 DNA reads TGTGCCAGCAGCTACAGGGGTAGTGGTGAGCAGTACTTC. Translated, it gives CASSYRGSGEQYF.

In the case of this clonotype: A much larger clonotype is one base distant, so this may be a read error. CDR3 nucleotide sequence: TGTGCCAGCAGTTGGGACGGAGTGGATGGCTACACCTTC. This codes for CASSWDGVDGYTF. The V gene is TRBV2, the J gene TRBJ1-2, with D possibly TRBD1 on 5 matching bases. This CDR3 is 13 amino acids long. The germline gives CDR1 SNHLY, CDR2 FYNNEI. V was clipped by 5 bases and J by 6 bases, with 13 bases between them.

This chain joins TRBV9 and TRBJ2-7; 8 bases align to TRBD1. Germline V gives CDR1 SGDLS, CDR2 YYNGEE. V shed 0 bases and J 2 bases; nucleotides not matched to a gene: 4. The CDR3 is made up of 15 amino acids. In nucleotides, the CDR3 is TGTGCCAGCAGCGTAGCGGGGACAGGTGCCTACGAGCAGTACTTC. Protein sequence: CASSVAGTGAYEQYF.

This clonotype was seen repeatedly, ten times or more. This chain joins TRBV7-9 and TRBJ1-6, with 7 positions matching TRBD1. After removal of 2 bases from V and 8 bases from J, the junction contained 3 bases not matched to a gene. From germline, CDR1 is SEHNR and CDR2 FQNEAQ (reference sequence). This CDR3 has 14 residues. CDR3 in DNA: TGTGCCAGCAGCTTAAACAGGGGTGATTCACCCCTCCACTTT. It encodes CASSLNRGDSPLHF.

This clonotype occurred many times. The CDR3 nucleotides are TGTGCCAGTAGTACGGGAGGAAACACCATATATTTT. Residues: CASSTGGNTIYF. The rearrangement uses TRBV19 and TRBJ1-3; D is undetermined. The germline V and J ends were trimmed by 4 bases and 4 bases, with 5 bases remaining between them. Germline values: CDR1 LNHDA, CDR2 SQIVND (reference sequence). The CDR3 is 12 residues long. Drawing the rest from reference TRBV19 and TRBJ1-3, the complete variable domain is DGGITQSPKYLFRKEGQNVTLSCEQNLNHDAMYWYRQDPGQGLRLIYYSQIVNDFQKGDIAEGYSVSREKKESFPLTVTSAQKNPTAFYLCASSTGGNTIYFGEGSWLTVV.

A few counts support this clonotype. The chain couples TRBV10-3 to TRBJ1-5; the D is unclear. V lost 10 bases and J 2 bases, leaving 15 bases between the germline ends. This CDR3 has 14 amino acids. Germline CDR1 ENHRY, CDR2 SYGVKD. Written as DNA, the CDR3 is TGTGCCAGCACACCGGGAGGGCGCAATCAGCCCCAGCATTTT. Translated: CASTPGGRNQPQHF.

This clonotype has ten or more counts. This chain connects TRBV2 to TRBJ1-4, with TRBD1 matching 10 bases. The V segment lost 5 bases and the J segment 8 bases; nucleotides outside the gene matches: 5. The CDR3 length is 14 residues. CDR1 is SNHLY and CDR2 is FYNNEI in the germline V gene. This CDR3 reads CASSRTGGEEKLFF. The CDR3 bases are TGTGCCAGCAGTAGGACAGGGGGAGAGGAAAAACTGTTTTTT.

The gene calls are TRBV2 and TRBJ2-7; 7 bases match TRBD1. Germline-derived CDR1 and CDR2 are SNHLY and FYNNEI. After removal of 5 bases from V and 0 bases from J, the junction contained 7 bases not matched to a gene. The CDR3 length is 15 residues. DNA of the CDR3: TGTGCCAGCAGTCTGGACAGGTCTAGCTCCTACGAGCAGTACTTC. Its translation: CASSLDRSSSYEQYF.

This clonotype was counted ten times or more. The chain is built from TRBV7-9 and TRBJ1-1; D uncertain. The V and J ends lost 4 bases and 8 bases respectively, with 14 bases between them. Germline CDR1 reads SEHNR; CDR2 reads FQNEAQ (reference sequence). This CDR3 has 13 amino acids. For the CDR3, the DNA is TGTGCCAGCAGCTCACCACACCGGGAGGAAGCTTTCTTT. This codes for CASSSPHREEAFF.

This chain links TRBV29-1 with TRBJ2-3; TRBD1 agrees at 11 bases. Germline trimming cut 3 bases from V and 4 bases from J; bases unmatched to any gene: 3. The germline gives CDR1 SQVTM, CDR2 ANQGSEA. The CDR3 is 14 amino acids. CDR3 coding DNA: TGCAGCGTTGACGGACAGGGGGCTTCAGATACGCAGTATTTT. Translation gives CSVDGQGASDTQYF.

CDR3 sequence: CASSPLTGGGGELFF. The CDR3 region has the DNA TGTGCCAGCAGCCCTCTGACAGGGGGCGGCGGGGAGCTGTTTTTT. The V and J genes are TRBV7-9 and TRBJ2-2; TRBD1 aligns across 10 bases. V lost 5 bases and J lost 7; bases outside the gene matches: 7. From germline, CDR1 is SEHNR and CDR2 FQNEAQ (reference sequence). CDR3 length: 15 amino acids.

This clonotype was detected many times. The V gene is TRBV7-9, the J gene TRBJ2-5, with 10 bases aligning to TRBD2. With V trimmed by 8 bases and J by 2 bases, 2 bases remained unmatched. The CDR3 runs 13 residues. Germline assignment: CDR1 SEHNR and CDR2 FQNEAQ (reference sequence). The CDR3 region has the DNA TGTGCCAGCTTACTAGCGGGACAAGAGACCCAGTACTTC. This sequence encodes CASLLAGQETQYF.